Listed below are T cell receptor beta chains from one sample, sequenced in a study of cytomegalovirus exposure and HLA in healthy donors. TCRdb's table, derived via immunoSEQ multiplex PCR, lists solely in-frame clones and lacks some. The sample contains around 150,000 clones, 82% of which appear only once. Material for sequencing was PBMCs. The receptors come from a male donor in good health and CMV-seronegative. Both conserved end residues are part of each CDR3. The D gene is left open where the match is weak. The size of a clone is reported for some rows only, either as once, few or many, or as a class for expanded clones.

clone size,V gene,J gene,D gene,CDR3 protein
once,TRBV6-5,TRBJ2-7,TRBD1,CASSDQGALSEQYF
once,TRBV9,TRBJ2-3,TRBD1,CASSAPQGVQITDTQYF
.,TRBV29-1,TRBJ2-1,TRBD2,CSVASSGRALESYNEQFF
.,TRBV2,TRBJ2-3,TRBD2,CASSGGGKGTDTQYF
.,TRBV9,TRBJ2-5,.,CASSGRGGETQYF
.,TRBV4-1,TRBJ2-1,TRBD2,CASSQVPGTSGADEQFF
.,TRBV6-4,TRBJ2-3,TRBD2,CASSDGLAGTDTQYF
.,TRBV18,TRBJ2-3,TRBD1,CASSPLVQGADTQYF
.,TRBV13,TRBJ2-7,TRBD1,CASSSDPGTGSLSYEQYF
few,TRBV7-6,TRBJ1-3,.,CASSLEAWAYSGNTIYF
.,TRBV7-9,TRBJ2-1,TRBD2,CASISGGAPHEQFF
.,TRBV28,TRBJ1-1,.,CASNFDQATNTEAFF
.,TRBV7-2,TRBJ1-1,.,CASSLAQGSNTEAFF
medium-sized,TRBV5-1,TRBJ2-7,.,CASSLGEADSYEQYF
.,TRBV5-5,TRBJ1-2,.,CASSWSPGGRNYGYTF
.,TRBV4-3,TRBJ2-1,TRBD2,CASSQDRSPGGNEQFF
.,TRBV15,TRBJ1-6,.,CATSIPAVAINSPLHF
few,TRBV7-2,TRBJ1-1,.,CASKVRGTEAFF
few,TRBV28,TRBJ2-4,TRBD2,CASGEIGLAGKGIQYF
.,TRBV11-3,TRBJ1-5,TRBD1,CASSFMTGGKQPQHF
.,TRBV21-1,TRBJ2-1,.,CASSKPGGGAYNEQFF
.,TRBV15,TRBJ2-7,TRBD1,CATSRERGGEAYEQYF
.,TRBV7-3,TRBJ1-1,.,CASSITESTEAFF
.,TRBV12-5,TRBJ1-2,TRBD1,CASGLVRDRPGPYGYTF
few,TRBV6-5,TRBJ1-1,.,CASSYSAVNTEAFF
.,TRBV5-1,TRBJ1-6,.,CASSLDYSSYNSPLHF
.,TRBV30,TRBJ1-2,.,CAWETQGDYGYTF
.,TRBV29-1,TRBJ1-2,.,CSVSSGDVRGYTF
.,TRBV28,TRBJ2-7,.,CASSLWTKDSYEQYF
few,TRBV7-9,TRBJ1-1,.,CASSLAGGRRAFF
once,TRBV5-1,TRBJ2-3,.,CASSFRGSHTDTQYF
.,TRBV5-5,TRBJ1-5,.,CASSLRGGLIDQPQHF
.,TRBV5-1,TRBJ2-7,.,CASSWEGGRSYEQYF
.,TRBV9,TRBJ1-4,.,CASSAGQIYLDEKLFF
.,TRBV19,TRBJ1-1,.,CASSIATANTEAFF
.,TRBV2,TRBJ2-1,.,CASTRGASGPYNEQFF
.,TRBV11-2,TRBJ1-4,TRBD1,CASSFYRDRRGKLFF
.,TRBV15,TRBJ1-5,.,CATSREGELDQPQHF
.,TRBV5-1,TRBJ1-3,TRBD1,CASSLDRGSGNTIYF
.,TRBV29-1,TRBJ2-1,TRBD2,CSVLAGAVNNEQFF
.,TRBV4-3,TRBJ2-7,.,CASSPRDTLYEQYF